This TCR beta chain was sequenced in a study of human T cells and chemical hapten exposure. Findings and limits, study-wide: Expanded TCRs showed more large CDR3 clusters than pre-sensitization or healthy control sets.

Stated time point: patch test 1, 2 weeks after DPC sensitization. This sample's treatment: therapeutic diphenylcyclopropenone sensitization with weekly scalp DPC. The sample holds many counts of this clonotype. The antigen remains undetermined. Trimming pared 2 bases from V and 5 bases from J, leaving 7 bases between. Germline V lookup: CDR1 KGHSH, CDR2 LQKENI. The CDR3 totals 13 residues. TCRdb independently ran MiXCR on the RACE reads; one entry per CDR3 protein. The sample includes tens of thousands of distinct CDR3 sequences, approximately 10% of them seen just once. This clonotype originated in a woman aged 55-70 years with alopecia areata. Some clones in this sample may be carry-over from other donors' samples. The V and J genes are TRBV18 and TRBJ1-5, with no clear D. The input for sequencing was whole blood, taken in connection with sensitization to the hapten diphenylcyclopropenone (DPC). CDR3 nucleotides: TGTGCCAGCTCACCAGGGAGGGATCAGCCCCAGCATTTT. This encodes CASSPGRDQPQHF.